This passage covers 26 T cell receptor beta chains from one sample sequenced in a study of shared clonotypes between healthy human individuals. Clones were read by immunoSEQ multiplex PCR, and TCRdb kept only the in-frame ones, dropping some. Counted here are millions of clones, just over 90% occurring once; the ten biggest clones make up around 1.7%. CD45RO-negative CD8 cells positively selected for CCR7 made up the naive population, which excluded terminally differentiated effector memory CD45RA+ cells. The sample consisted of naive CD8+ T cells from PBMCs. These receptors all come from a man between 18 and 29 years old in good health. Some clones in this sample may be carry-over from other donors' samples.

Remarks on this clone: The sample has other DNA sequences that encode this CDR3 too. The rearrangement joins TRBV7-9 to TRBJ1-1; D is possibly TRBD1 (5 bases). Trimming took 0 bases from V and 5 from J, leaving 10 bases between them. This CDR3 contains 14 residues. Germline V gene sequence: CDR1 SEHNR, CDR2 FQNEAQ (reference sequence). CDR3: CASSLAAGWTEAFF. In DNA, the CDR3 is TGTGCCAGCAGCTTAGCGGCAGGGTGGACTGAAGCTTTCTTT.

The chain joins TRBV6-1 to TRBJ2-3; 10 bases align to TRBD1. The CDR3 sequence is 13 residues long. The germline V gene has CDR1 MNHNS and CDR2 SASEGT. V dropped 8 bases and J dropped 5; count of bases not matched to a gene: 4. The CDR3 DNA is TGTGCCAGCCGGGACAGGGGACTAGATACGCAGTATTTT. This encodes CASRDRGLDTQYF.

The V call is TRBV10-3, the J call TRBJ1-5, with TRBD1 as a possible D gene (6 bases). The CDR3 spans 15 residues. Germline CDR1 ENHRY, CDR2 SYGVKD. Trimming removed 3 bases at V and 7 bases at J, with 16 bases between. The CDR3 DNA reads TGTGCCATCAGTGAAGGGGACAACCCAAGACAGCCCCAGCATTTT. It is translated as CAISEGDNPRQPQHF.

J is TRBJ1-2 and V is TRBV13; TRBD1 is a possible D gene (6 bases). This CDR3 region has 17 residues. The V gene lost 0 bases and the J gene lost 3 bases, with 17 bases spanning the gap. CDR1 and CDR2 from the germline V gene are PRHDT and FYEKMQ (reference sequence). CDR3 sequence (DNA): TGTGCCAGCAGCTTAGGAAGGGGGAGGGGTTTGGACTATGGCTACACCTTC. It translates to CASSLGRGRGLDYGYTF.

This clone was seen a handful of times. V usage is TRBV15 and J usage is TRBJ2-7; 11 nucleotides agree with TRBD2. CDR1 LNHNV and CDR2 YYDKDF come from the germline V gene (reference sequence). V dropped 4 bases and J dropped 3; count of bases not matched to a gene: 5. The length of the CDR3 is 15 residues. Here the CDR3 reads CATSMGLAGGYEQYF. CDR3 nucleotides: TGTGCCACCAGCATGGGGCTAGCGGGAGGCTACGAGCAGTACTTC. The whole variable domain, remainder taken from reference TRBV15 and TRBJ2-7, is DAMVIQNPRYQVTQFGKPVTLSCSQTLNHNVMYWYQQKSSQAPKLLFHYYDKDFNNEADTPDNFQSRRPNTSFCFLDIRSPGLGDTAMYLCATSMGLAGGYEQYFGPGTRLTVT.

About this clone itself: The same CDR3 is also encoded by other DNA sequences in this sample. This chain links TRBV19 with TRBJ1-5; no clear D. CDR1 is LNHDA and CDR2 is SQIVND in the germline V gene (reference sequence). The CDR3 is made up of 15 amino acids. V lost 2 bases and J lost 0, with 8 bases in between. CDR3 amino acids: CASSITGLSNQPQHF. DNA of the CDR3: TGTGCCAGTAGTATAACCGGGCTTAGCAATCAGCCCCAGCATTTT.

About this clone: Different DNA sequences within this sample yield the same CDR3. The chain carries TRBV2 and TRBJ2-7; 8 bases are shared with TRBD1. The CDR3 spans 15 residues. The germline V gene has CDR1 SNHLY and CDR2 FYNNEI. Trimming took 3 bases from V and 0 from J; bases not matched to a gene: 4. The CDR3 coding sequence is TGTGCCAGCAGTGAGGGGACAGGACCCTCCTACGAGCAGTACTTC. Its protein is CASSEGTGPSYEQYF.

The table lists this clone with a count of one. The chain is built from TRBV7-6 and TRBJ2-1; 8 bases align to TRBD2. V dropped 1 base and J dropped 1; count of bases not matched to a gene: 6. Germline CDR1 and CDR2: SGHVS and FNYEAQ. The CDR3 loop spans 17 amino acids. The CDR3 region is CASSLGLAGSSYNEQFF. The CDR3 DNA follows: TGTGCCAGCAGCTTAGGCCTAGCGGGTTCATCCTACAATGAGCAGTTCTTC.

The chain combines TRBV7-9 with TRBJ2-1; the match to TRBD1 covers 12 bases. Germline trimming cut 6 bases from V and 5 bases from J; bases unmatched to any gene: 5. The CDR3 length is 15 residues. The germline V gene has CDR1 SEHNR and CDR2 FQNEAQ (reference sequence). In DNA form, the CDR3 reads TGTGCCAGCAGATCGGGACAGGGGGCAGACAATGAGCAGTTCTTC. Amino acid sequence: CASRSGQGADNEQFF.

This clone turned up a few times. The chain recombines TRBV5-4 with TRBJ1-1; a possible D gene is TRBD1 (6 bases). The germline V and J ends were trimmed by 0 bases and 3 bases, with 12 bases remaining between them. This CDR3 comprises 15 residues. Germline CDR1 is SGHNT and CDR2 is YYREEE (reference sequence). This CDR3 is CASSLDRVVDTEAFF. The CDR3, as DNA: TGTGCCAGCAGCTTGGACAGGGTGGTTGACACTGAAGCTTTCTTT.

The gene calls are TRBV30 and TRBJ1-2, with D perhaps matching TRBD1 (5 bases). Germline V gene lookup returns CDR1 GTSNPN and CDR2 SVGIG (reference sequence). V lost 0 bases to trimming and J lost 4 bases, with 21 bases between them. The CDR3 is 17 amino acids. The DNA for the CDR3 is TGTGCCTGGAGTGTGGGGACTCCGGGAGGTTTGAGCTATGGCTACACCTTC. Protein product: CAWSVGTPGGLSYGYTF.

CDR3 bases: TGTGCCAGCAGTGTTTCGCACAGGGGGGCCTACAATGAGCAGTTCTTC. This codes for CASSVSHRGAYNEQFF. V and J are TRBV6-4 and TRBJ2-1; the match to TRBD1 covers 8 bases. The CDR3 has 16 residues. Germline loops: CDR1 MRHNA, CDR2 SNTAGT. The V segment lost 4 bases and the J segment 2 bases; nucleotides outside the gene matches: 7.

The CDR3 sequence is CASSKRPSSYEQYF. The CDR3 nucleotides are TGTGCCAGCAGCAAACGGCCGTCGTCCTACGAGCAGTACTTC. The V and J genes are TRBV7-2 and TRBJ2-7, with D uncertain. Trimming took off 5 bases at V and 1 base at J, with 12 bases between the two ends. CDR3 size: 14 residues. In germline, CDR1 is SGHTA, CDR2 FQGNSA.

As to this clone: In the same sample, other DNA sequences code for this CDR3. This sequence joins TRBV18 and TRBJ2-3; no clear D gene. Trimming cost V 3 bases and J 1 base, with 2 bases left between them. This CDR3 has 12 residues. Germline V gene data show CDR1 as KGHSH and CDR2 as LQKENI. Here the CDR3 reads CASSPGTDTQYF. The CDR3 bases are TGTGCCAGCTCACCTGGCACAGATACGCAGTATTTT. The full variable domain, its missing parts supplied by reference TRBV18 and TRBJ2-3, is NAGVMQNPRHLVRRRGQEARLRCSPMKGHSHVYWYRQLPEEGLKFMVYLQKENIIDESGMPKERFSAEFPKEGPSILRIQQVVRGDSAAYFCASSPGTDTQYFGPGTRLTVL.

The gene calls are TRBV10-3 and TRBJ1-2; D gene ambiguous. Germline V gene sequence: CDR1 ENHRY, CDR2 SYGVKD. Deletions cut 5 bases from V and 5 bases from J, with 9 bases between. The CDR3 contains 12 residues. CDR3 region: CAISPNGYGYTF. DNA of the CDR3: TGTGCCATCAGTCCTAACGGTTATGGCTACACCTTC.

The chain uses TRBV9 and TRBJ2-3, with D perhaps matching TRBD1 (6 bases). The V end was cut by 3 bases, the J end by 1 base, with 15 bases between. Germline V lookup: CDR1 SGDLS, CDR2 YYNGEE. This CDR3 region has 16 residues. Here the CDR3 DNA reads TGTGCCAGCAGCGAGGGAGTTTCAGGGGGCACAGATACGCAGTATTTT. This gives the protein CASSEGVSGGTDTQYF.

The rearrangement links TRBV7-9 to TRBJ2-7; a possible D gene is TRBD2 (6 bases). The CDR3 is 15 amino acids. Germline V CDR1 and CDR2: SEHNR, FQNEAQ (reference sequence). V lost 5 bases and J lost 0, with 14 bases in between. The CDR3 sequence is CASSPSAAFSYEQYF. DNA of the CDR3: TGTGCCAGCAGCCCTAGCGCAGCCTTCTCCTACGAGCAGTACTTC. Based on the CDR3 plus reference TRBV7-9 and TRBJ2-7, the full variable domain is DTGVSQNPRHKITKRGQNVTFRCDPISEHNRLYWYRQTLGQGPEFLTYFQNEAQLEKSRLLSDRFSAERPKGSFSTLEIQRTEQGDSAMYLCASSPSAAFSYEQYFGPGTRLTVT.

V and J are TRBV5-6 and TRBJ2-2, with 9 bases lining up with TRBD1. J lost 0 bases, V lost 4 bases, and 7 bases had no gene match. The germline CDR1 and CDR2 sequences are SGHDT and YYEEEE. There are 17 residues in the CDR3. This chain's CDR3 is CASSPGWDRANTGELFF. CDR3 coding DNA: TGTGCCAGCAGCCCCGGTTGGGACAGGGCGAACACCGGGGAGCTGTTTTTT.

This clone appeared a single time. DNA for the CDR3: TGTGCCAGCAGCCCTACTAGCGGGAGTAGTGAGCAGTTCTTC. It encodes CASSPTSGSSEQFF. The gene calls are TRBV5-4 and TRBJ2-1, with 11 bases matching TRBD2. V was pared by 4 bases and J by 9 bases, with 6 bases of the junction left unmatched. Germline V gives CDR1 SGHNT, CDR2 YYREEE (reference sequence). This CDR3 is built from 14 residues.

V is TRBV28 and J is TRBJ2-1, with TRBD1 matching over 12 bases. The CDR3 is made up of 20 amino acids. Germline assignment: CDR1 MDHEN and CDR2 SYDVKM. The V gene end was trimmed by 6 bases and the J gene end by 3 bases; junction bases not matched to a gene: 18. CDR3 nucleotides: TGTGCCAGCAGCTTCATACAGGGACAGGGGGCGATCTCGGTCTACAATGAGCAGTTCTTC. Amino acid sequence: CASSFIQGQGAISVYNEQFF.

The gene calls are TRBV5-5 and TRBJ2-7; a possible D gene is TRBD1 (5 bases). CDR1 is SGHKS, CDR2 YYEKEE, per germline (reference sequence). CDR3 length: 15 amino acids. V lost 0 bases to trimming and J lost 0 bases, with 10 bases between them. In DNA form, the CDR3 reads TGTGCCAGCAGCTTGGAAGGACACCGCTCCTACGAGCAGTACTTC. It specifies CASSLEGHRSYEQYF.

In DNA form, the CDR3 reads TGTGCCAGCAGCCCGGTTGAATGGGACATTTTAAACCAAGAGACCCAGTACTTC. It codes for CASSPVEWDILNQETQYF. This chain links TRBV5-5 with TRBJ2-5; possible D gene TRBD1, 6 bases. The CDR3 totals 18 residues. CDR1 and CDR2 from the germline V gene are SGHKS and YYEKEE (reference sequence). Trimming pared 4 bases from V and 0 bases from J, leaving 22 bases between.

The genes are TRBV7-8 and TRBJ2-5; D might be TRBD2 (7 bases). Trimming shortened V by 0 bases and J by 7 bases, and 12 bases separated the two germline ends. The germline CDR1 and CDR2 sequences are SGHVS and FQNEAQ. The CDR3 sequence is 14 residues long. The CDR3 sequence: CASSLAGGGGTQYF. The CDR3 DNA reads TGTGCCAGCAGCTTAGCGGGAGGGGGAGGGACCCAGTACTTC.

The rearrangement links TRBV29-1 to TRBJ2-1; D is possibly TRBD2 (7 bases). The V and J ends lost 1 base and 4 bases respectively, with 23 bases between them. There are 18 residues in the CDR3. In germline, CDR1 is SQVTM, CDR2 ANQGSEA. CDR3 sequence (DNA): TGCAGCGTTGAAGCGGGGGGCTGGGGGCGGGATGCATACAATGAGCAGTTCTTC. Translation gives CSVEAGGWGRDAYNEQFF.

The chain carries TRBV7-9 and TRBJ2-2; 8 positions match TRBD2. The CDR3 consists of 16 residues. Germline values: CDR1 SEHNR, CDR2 FQNEAQ (reference sequence). V lost 5 bases, J lost 6 bases, and 11 bases stayed unmatched. In DNA, the CDR3 is TGTGCCAGCAGCCCTACGAGCGGGAGATTTGCCGGGGAGCTGTTTTTT. It specifies CASSPTSGRFAGELFF.

This chain joins TRBV7-2 and TRBJ1-4; 8 bases map to TRBD1. Trimming took 6 bases from V and 7 from J; bases not matched to a gene: 16. The germline V gene has CDR1 SGHTA and CDR2 FQGNSA. This CDR3 is 17 amino acids long. The CDR3 is CASSLSGGLQLSEKLFF. Here the CDR3 DNA reads TGTGCCAGCAGTCTCTCAGGGGGCCTTCAGTTGAGTGAAAAACTGTTTTTT.